The 26 T cell receptor beta chains given below trace back to one sample, sequenced in a study of blood T cell repertoires in COVID-19. Profiling relied on immunoSEQ multiplex PCR, and the TCRdb table lists in-frame clones only, not all of them. Of 250,000 or so clones in the sample, roughly 80% were seen once. The material sequenced was PBMCs or T cells enriched from blood (not recorded which). The origin of the receptors is a woman between 40 and 55 years old who had been exposed to COVID-19.

The chain combines TRBV25-1 with TRBJ1-3; D uncertain. With 7 bases removed from V and 2 bases from J, the gap between germline ends came to 12 bases. CDR1 is MGHDK, CDR2 SYGVNS, per germline. This CDR3 is built from 14 residues. The CDR3 protein is CASNPSDAGNTIYF. As DNA, the CDR3 is TGTGCCAGCAACCCCAGCGATGCTGGAAACACCATATATTTT.

The chain couples TRBV7-9 to TRBJ2-7, with TRBD1 identical over 8 bases. Per germline, CDR1 SEHNR and CDR2 FQNEAQ (reference sequence). J gave up 7 bases and V 4 bases, and 15 bases lay outside the gene matches. The CDR3 is 16 residues long. CDR3 residues: CASSSSVTGARREQYF. The CDR3, as DNA: TGTGCCAGCAGCTCCTCAGTGACAGGGGCCCGTCGGGAGCAGTACTTC.

V usage is TRBV10-3 and J usage is TRBJ1-1, with a weak D call TRBD1 (6 bases). The CDR3 is made up of 12 amino acids. CDR1 is ENHRY, CDR2 SYGVKD, per germline. Deletions cut 4 bases from V and 4 bases from J, with 7 bases between. CDR3 sequence (DNA): TGTGCCATCAGTGCCAGGGGCACTGAAGCTTTCTTT. It translates to CAISARGTEAFF.

The chain uses TRBV19 and TRBJ1-1, with 8 positions matching TRBD1. This CDR3 is built from 16 residues. J gave up 4 bases and V 3 bases, and 10 bases lay outside the gene matches. Germline-derived CDR1 and CDR2 are LNHDA and SQIVND (reference sequence). The CDR3 region has the DNA TGTGCCAGTAGTATCTACCCCTATCAGGGGGCCACTGAAGCTTTCTTT. Encoded protein: CASSIYPYQGATEAFF.

This sequence joins TRBV5-4 and TRBJ1-1; 7 bases are a match to TRBD1. The CDR3 sequence is 14 residues long. J was trimmed by 1 base and V by 4 bases; bases with no gene match: 4. The germline gives CDR1 SGHNT, CDR2 YYREEE (reference sequence). CDR3 DNA sequence: TGTGCCAGCAGCGGAAGACAGGGGAACACTGAAGCTTTCTTT. It specifies CASSGRQGNTEAFF.

V is TRBV14 and J is TRBJ2-5; the D gene is possibly TRBD2 (6 bases). The CDR3 spans 14 residues. Germline values: CDR1 SGHDN, CDR2 FVKESK. Trimming removed 3 bases at V and 5 bases at J, with 13 bases between. CDR3 in DNA: TGTGCCAGCAGCCAGAATGGAGGGGCTGAGACCCAGTACTTC. Translated: CASSQNGGAETQYF.

This sequence joins TRBV11-2 and TRBJ1-1; D remains ambiguous. Germline V CDR1 and CDR2: SGHAT, FQNNGV. Trimming removed 2 bases from V and 11 bases from J, with 12 bases in between. The CDR3 is made up of 12 amino acids. CDR3 protein: CASSLNPERAFF. The DNA of the CDR3 is TGTGCCAGCAGCTTAAACCCCGAGAGGGCTTTCTTT.

The chain is built from TRBV4-1 and TRBJ1-5; D remains ambiguous. Germline V gene lookup returns CDR1 MGHRA and CDR2 YSYEKL. Trimming stripped 1 base from V and 2 bases from J, with 15 bases between. The CDR3 totals 17 residues. The CDR3 sequence is CASSQGLARSRNQPQHF. CDR3 nucleotide sequence: TGCGCCAGCAGCCAAGGGCTGGCGAGGTCGCGCAATCAGCCCCAGCATTTT.

The rearrangement uses TRBV5-8 and TRBJ2-6; 8 bases are a match to TRBD1. V lost 6 bases and J lost 0; bases outside the gene matches: 11. Germline CDR1 SGHTS, CDR2 YDEGEE. This CDR3 contains 18 residues. CDR3 DNA: TGTGCCAGCACCGACGGGGACAGGTTACTCTCTGGGGCCAACGTCCTGACTTTC. It is translated as CASTDGDRLLSGANVLTF.

This clone showed up just once. The chain recombines TRBV10-3 with TRBJ1-6; 8 bases are a match to TRBD1. The CDR3 runs to 15 residues. In germline, CDR1 is ENHRY, CDR2 SYGVKD. The ends lost 11 bases at V and 9 bases at J; junction bases unmatched: 15. CDR3 loop: CARQGRPIRGSPLHF. CDR3 nucleotide sequence: TGTGCCCGACAGGGGCGGCCCATAAGAGGTTCACCCCTCCACTTT.

Comments on this clone: Since the CDR3 does not end with the conserved phenylalanine or tryptophan, this likely comes from a read error. The limits of the CDR3 on the DNA are not certain, so only TCRdb's listed CDR3 is given. V usage is TRBV19 and J usage is TRBJ2-3; the D call in the table, TRBD1, was not verified against the DNA. CDR1 is LNHDA and CDR2 is SQIVND in the germline V gene (reference sequence). Including both end residues, the CDR3 is 14 amino acids long. The CDR3 spells CASSILGHPAPPLH.

In this sample, this clone turned up once. The chain joins TRBV7-8 to TRBJ1-2; 8 bases line up with TRBD1. V was clipped by 0 bases and J by 7 bases; unmatched bases: 10. Germline V gene lookup returns CDR1 SGHVS and CDR2 FQNEAQ. This CDR3 comprises 16 residues. The CDR3 is CASSLAPGGPRIGYTF. The CDR3 DNA reads as TGTGCCAGCAGCTTAGCCCCAGGGGGCCCGCGAATTGGCTACACCTTC.

The CDR3 DNA sequence: TGCGCCAGCAGCCCCGAGGGTAATGATCAGCCCCAGCATTTT. Its protein is CASSPEGNDQPQHF. The chain joins TRBV5-1 to TRBJ1-5, with D unclear. CDR3 length: 14 residues. V was shortened by 4 bases and J by 5 bases, with 13 bases between the two germline ends. The V gene's germline CDR1 is SGHRS and CDR2 YFSETQ.

The chain combines TRBV29-1 with TRBJ2-1, with 8 positions matching TRBD1. The J segment lost 2 bases and the V segment lost 4 bases, leaving 4 bases of the junction unmatched. The CDR3 sequence is 14 residues long. Germline V gene data show CDR1 as SQVTM and CDR2 as ANQGSEA. The CDR3 DNA is TGCAGCGTTGTGACAGGGGCGGCCTACAATGAGCAGTTCTTC. Encoded protein: CSVVTGAAYNEQFF.

This sequence joins TRBV9 and TRBJ1-2; weak D call: TRBD1 (6 bases). The CDR3 loop spans 16 amino acids. Germline V gives CDR1 SGDLS, CDR2 YYNGEE. The ends were cut back, 0 bases at V and 1 base at J, with 13 bases in the middle. The DNA for the CDR3 is TGTGCCAGCAGCGTAGTACCCCAGGGGCATAACTATGGCTACACCTTC. It translates to CASSVVPQGHNYGYTF.

The chain links TRBV10-3 to TRBJ1-4; a possible D gene is TRBD1 (5 bases). The CDR3 contains 15 residues. In germline, CDR1 is ENHRY, CDR2 SYGVKD. Trimming took 8 bases from V and 3 from J, leaving 16 bases between them. DNA for the CDR3: TGTGCCATCGGAGGGACGGGAGGGCCTAATGAAAAACTGTTTTTT. Its translation: CAIGGTGGPNEKLFF.

The J gene is TRBJ1-1, the V gene TRBV19, with D unclear. Germline CDR1 and CDR2: LNHDA and SQIVND (reference sequence). V was cut by 6 bases and J by 4 bases, with 15 bases left in between. The CDR3 runs 14 residues. Here the CDR3 reads CASSRGPVGTEAFF. The CDR3 DNA reads TGTGCCAGTAGCCGCGGTCCGGTCGGCACTGAAGCTTTCTTT. The complete variable domain, with remaining parts taken from reference TRBV19 and TRBJ1-1, reads DGGITQSPKYLFRKEGQNVTLSCEQNLNHDAMYWYRQDPGQGLRLIYYSQIVNDFQKGDIAEGYSVSREKKESFPLTVTSAQKNPTAFYLCASSRGPVGTEAFFGQGTRLTVV.

This clone came up a few times. The chain couples TRBV4-3 to TRBJ1-6, with unresolved D. The CDR3 covers 18 residues. V lost 0 bases and J 0 bases, leaving 12 bases between the germline ends. From germline, CDR1 is LGHNA and CDR2 YSLEER. For the CDR3, the DNA is TGCGCCAGCAGCCAAGATGACTATAGGAGCTCCTATAATTCACCCCTCCACTTT. Protein product: CASSQDDYRSSYNSPLHF.

The chain recombines TRBV19 with TRBJ1-1, with D possibly matching TRBD1 (5 bases). V was cut by 6 bases and J by 4 bases, with 12 bases left in between. The CDR3 spans 13 residues. Per germline, CDR1 LNHDA and CDR2 SQIVND (reference sequence). This chain's CDR3 is CASRGSQGTEAFF. In nucleotides, the CDR3 is TGTGCCAGTAGAGGCTCTCAGGGCACTGAAGCTTTCTTT.

The chain couples TRBV2 to TRBJ1-4, with 7 positions matching TRBD1. This CDR3 contains 18 residues. V lost 3 bases, J lost 7 bases, and 17 bases stayed unmatched. Germline assignment: CDR1 SNHLY and CDR2 FYNNEI. This CDR3 reads CASSELKTGQAGREKLFF. CDR3 DNA: TGTGCCAGCAGTGAGCTAAAAACAGGACAGGCGGGTCGTGAAAAACTGTTTTTT.

The rearrangement joins TRBV28 to TRBJ2-7; the match to TRBD1 covers 9 bases. The CDR3 totals 15 residues. Germline values: CDR1 MDHEN, CDR2 SYDVKM. With V trimmed by 6 bases and J by 6 bases, 12 bases remained unmatched. CDR3 in DNA: TGTGCCAGCAGCTCCGGGGGACAGGGATCGGGCGAGCAGTACTTC. It encodes CASSSGGQGSGEQYF. The full variable domain, its missing parts supplied by reference TRBV28 and TRBJ2-7, is DVKVTQSSRYLVKRTGEKVFLECVQDMDHENMFWYRQDPGLGLRLIYFSYDVKMKEKGDIPEGYSVSREKKERFSLILESASTNQTSMYLCASSSGGQGSGEQYFGPGTRLTVT.

The J gene is TRBJ1-5, the V gene TRBV5-6, with TRBD1 matching over 11 bases. J gave up 5 bases and V 4 bases, and 5 bases lay outside the gene matches. The CDR3 is 15 amino acids. Germline V gene sequence: CDR1 SGHDT, CDR2 YYEEEE. CDR3 nucleotides: TGTGCCAGCAGCCCGAGGACAGGGGGCGATCAGCCCCAGCATTTT. Protein: CASSPRTGGDQPQHF.

The CDR3 loop reads CASIGRKPLNYGYTF. The CDR3 DNA is TGTGCCAGCATCGGGAGGAAGCCACTTAACTATGGCTACACCTTC. J is TRBJ1-2 and V is TRBV28; D gene unclear. Germline V gives CDR1 MDHEN, CDR2 SYDVKM. With 7 bases removed from V and 1 base from J, the gap between germline ends came to 16 bases. The CDR3 contains 15 residues.

A single count supports this clone. The chain has TRBV12-3 or TRBV12-4 and TRBJ1-5, with D unresolved. V lost 5 bases and J 5 bases, leaving 7 bases between the germline ends. CDR3 length: 12 residues. CDR3 residues: CASSRRDQPQHF. The CDR3 region has the DNA TGTGCCAGCAGTAGGAGAGATCAGCCCCAGCATTTT.

The rearrangement joins TRBV5-8 to TRBJ1-4, with D perhaps TRBD1 (6 bases). Germline lookup yields CDR1 SGHTS and CDR2 YDEGEE. Trimming cost V 4 bases and J 7 bases, with 17 bases left between them. The CDR3 is 15 residues long. The CDR3 DNA is TGTGCCAGCAGCGCCAGACAGGATCTTGGTGAAAAACTGTTTTTT. As protein: CASSARQDLGEKLFF.

Note on this clone: At one end, the junction sequence differs from germline, possibly due to a read error. This chain joins TRBV6-5 and TRBJ1-2; D is unclear. This CDR3 has 13 amino acids. Germline CDR1 and CDR2: MNHEY and SVGAGI. The CDR3 is CAGSYSLNYGYTF. The CDR3 nucleotides read TGTGCCGGCAGTTACAGCCTTAACTATGGCTACACCTTC.